This record concerns one T cell receptor (beta chain) sequence. Antigen: not known. Germline assignment: CDR1 LGHNA and CDR2 YNFKEQ. The V end lost 0 bases, the J end lost 6 bases, and 23 bases lay between the germline ends. This CDR3 comprises 18 residues. This entry belongs to a study of resident and recirculating memory T cells in vitiligo. Study findings and constraints: TCR sequences were not conserved across biopsy sites or patients.

Patients had received no treatment within the previous three months. Assay used: immunoSEQ multiplex PCR; TCRdb lists only in-frame clones, some missing. The sample holds roughly 76,000 clones, roughly 90% seen once. This chain uses TRBV4-2 with TRBJ2-5; weak D call: TRBD2 (6 bases). This clonotype was obtained from a male donor with vitiligo. Sequenced input: blood. The CDR3 bases are TGTGCCAGCAGCCAAGATGGGTTGGGGACTGGGGGGAGCCAGACCCAGTACTTC. Its protein product is CASSQDGLGTGGSQTQYF.